The rows below give T cell receptor beta chains drawn from one sample of a study of T cell responses to AZD1222 COVID-19 vaccine. Some clones are missing from TCRdb's copy, which holds only in-frame ones; the method was immunoSEQ multiplex PCR. The sample has some 120,000 clones; approximately 85% are singletons. The sample here was peripheral blood, taken on day 0 of MenACWY control vaccination. Receptors were obtained from an adult in good health. CDR3s include the opening cysteine and the closing phenylalanine or tryptophan. D genes are given only for firm matches. Not all rows give a size; the values are once, few, many and, for expanded clones, a class.

cdr3_nt: TGCGCCAGCAGCCAAGTTCAGGGGGACTCTGGAAACACCATATATTTT; cdr3_aa: CASSQVQGDSGNTIYF; j_call: TRBJ1-3; clone_size: .; d_call: TRBD1; v_call: TRBV4-3
cdr3_nt: TGTGCCAGTAGTATAGGGCTAGCGGGGGGGCGAGACACCGGGGAGCTGTTTTTT; cdr3_aa: CASSIGLAGGRDTGELFF; j_call: TRBJ2-2; clone_size: .; d_call: TRBD2; v_call: TRBV19
cdr3_nt: TGTGCCACCCGGGGCCGAAATCAGCCCCAGCATTTT; cdr3_aa: CATRGRNQPQHF; j_call: TRBJ1-5; clone_size: once; d_call: .; v_call: TRBV27
cdr3_nt: TGTGCCAGCAAGAATAGGGGCACTGAAGCTTTCTTT; cdr3_aa: CASKNRGTEAFF; j_call: TRBJ1-1; clone_size: few; d_call: .; v_call: TRBV6-5
cdr3_nt: TGTGCCAGCAGCTCATCCTCCCATACTAGCGGGAGCTACAATGAGCAGTTCTTC; cdr3_aa: CASSSSSHTSGSYNEQFF; j_call: TRBJ2-1; clone_size: .; d_call: TRBD2; v_call: TRBV11-2
cdr3_nt: TGTGCCAGCTCACCAGTACGTCGACAGCCCTACGAGCAGTACTTC; cdr3_aa: CASSPVRRQPYEQYF; j_call: TRBJ2-7; clone_size: .; d_call: .; v_call: TRBV18
cdr3_nt: TGTGCCAGCAGTTACGTGCAGGGGAGGTCTCCACGGGAGACCCAGTACTTC; cdr3_aa: CASSYVQGRSPRETQYF; j_call: TRBJ2-5; clone_size: .; d_call: .; v_call: TRBV6-2/TRBV6-3
cdr3_nt: TGCGCCAGTAGCTCGGGTTCTAAAGGGAATGAGCAGTTCTTC; cdr3_aa: CASSSGSKGNEQFF; j_call: TRBJ2-1; clone_size: .; d_call: .; v_call: TRBV10-1
cdr3_nt: TGTGCCACCAGTGATCCGACAGGTACCCGTCACGGGACCCAGTACTTC; cdr3_aa: CATSDPTGTRHGTQYF; j_call: TRBJ2-5; clone_size: once; d_call: .; v_call: TRBV24-1
cdr3_nt: TGCGCCAGCAGCTTGTTGCCAGTTGCAACTAATGAAAAACTGTTTTTT; cdr3_aa: CASSLLPVATNEKLFF; j_call: TRBJ1-4; clone_size: .; d_call: .; v_call: TRBV5-1
cdr3_nt: TGTGCCAGCAGTCGGAAGTACCAAGAGACCCAGTACTTC; cdr3_aa: CASSRKYQETQYF; j_call: TRBJ2-5; clone_size: once; d_call: .; v_call: TRBV27
cdr3_nt: TGTGCCAGCTCACCACGTATGGGGACTAGCGGGTACTACACAGATACGCAGTATTTT; cdr3_aa: CASSPRMGTSGYYTDTQYF; j_call: TRBJ2-3; clone_size: .; d_call: TRBD2; v_call: TRBV18
cdr3_nt: TGTGCCAGCAGTTTCGACCTAGCGGGGGGCCTCCCCGGGGGGCAAGAGACCCAGTACTTC; cdr3_aa: CASSFDLAGGLPGGQETQYF; j_call: TRBJ2-5; clone_size: .; d_call: TRBD2; v_call: TRBV6-2/TRBV6-3